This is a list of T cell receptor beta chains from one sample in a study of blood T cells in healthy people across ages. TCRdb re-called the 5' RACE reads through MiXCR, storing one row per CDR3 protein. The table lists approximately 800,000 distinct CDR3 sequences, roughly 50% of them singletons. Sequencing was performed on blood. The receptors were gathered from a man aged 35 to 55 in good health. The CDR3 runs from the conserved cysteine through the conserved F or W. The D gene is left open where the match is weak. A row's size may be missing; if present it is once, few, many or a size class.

CATSRDPSGAYNEQFF	TGTGCCACCAGCAGAGATCCTAGCGGGGCCTACAATGAGCAGTTCTTC	TRBJ2-1	TRBD2	TRBV15	few
CASSLSLAGIYNEQFF	TGTGCCAGCAGCTTAAGTCTAGCGGGTATATACAATGAGCAGTTCTTC	TRBJ2-1	TRBD2	TRBV7-3	.
CASMFVRDGSGANVLTF	TGTGCCAGCATGTTTGTCAGGGATGGCTCTGGGGCCAACGTCCTGACTTTC	TRBJ2-6	.	TRBV27	.
CASSLGRDSGTGRLIEQFF	TGTGCCAGCAGCTTAGGCCGGGATTCAGGGACAGGGCGTTTAATTGAGCAGTTCTTC	TRBJ2-1	TRBD1	TRBV7-9	few
CATSRAWPGQGGYEQYF	TGTGCCACCAGCAGAGCTTGGCCGGGACAGGGAGGCTACGAGCAGTACTTC	TRBJ2-7	TRBD1	TRBV15	.
CSVAESGQGIKELFF	TGCAGCGTTGCGGAAAGTGGACAGGGGATTAAGGAGCTGTTTTTT	TRBJ2-2	TRBD1	TRBV29-1	.
CASSLVSGGETQYF	TGTGCCAGCAGCTTAGTCTCCGGGGGAGAGACCCAGTACTTC	TRBJ2-5	.	TRBV7-6	.
CATSESTGAYEQYF	TGTGCCACCAGTGAAAGCACAGGAGCCTACGAGCAGTACTTC	TRBJ2-7	.	TRBV24-1	.
CASRNGSGGSTDTQYF	TGTGCCAGCAGGAATGGGAGCGGGGGGAGCACAGATACGCAGTATTTT	TRBJ2-3	TRBD2	TRBV2	.
CASSPFFGIRTGEQGYTF	TGTGCCAGCTCACCATTTTTCGGCATTCGGACAGGGGAACAGGGCTACACCTTC	TRBJ1-2	TRBD1	TRBV18	.